A single sample is the source of the 17 T cell receptor beta chains below, sequenced in a study of HIV-infected children after antiretroviral therapy interruption (dated by TCRdb to the late 2010s). The method was 3' RACE. Sequencing took place on an Illumina MiSeq. TCR libraries were generated from RNA by a 3' RACE protocol incorporating unique molecular identifiers so that PCR amplification bias could be corrected. The public reads were reanalyzed by TCRdb: fastp trimming at Q25, MiXCR alignment, in-frame beta chains only. Each entry is one CDR3 protein sequence, shown with its most common DNA and genes. The sample table lists more than 85,000 distinct CDR3 sequences, about 6.9% of them with a count of one. Clones ranked in the top ten supply 0.9% to 1.4% of the sample. Read against the paper, the sample's treatment or condition label means: PENTA 11 planned treatment interruption arm or continuous ART arm.

Sequencing was performed on CD45RA+ CD4+ T cells from PBMCs, pooled from several time points, taken from a donor given antiretroviral therapy, either interrupted or continuous. The cell subset or site label here, explained by the study, means: naive CD4+ CD45RA+ CD45RO- T cells. These receptors came from a pool of human donors with HIV.

This chain links TRBV20-1 with TRBJ2-3, with TRBD2 matching over 8 bases. Looked up from germline, CDR1 is DFQATT and CDR2 is SNEGSKA (reference sequence). The CDR3 is 19 amino acids. V shed 5 bases and J 0 bases; nucleotides not matched to a gene: 19. CDR3 sequence reads: CSAEFLAGRDSSSTDTQYF. In nucleotides, the CDR3 is TGCAGTGCTGAATTCCTAGCGGGCCGCGACTCATCTAGCACAGATACGCAGTATTTT.

The chain employs TRBV6-6 and TRBJ2-5, with TRBD2 matching 7 bases. Trimming removed 8 bases from V and 1 base from J; junction bases left unmatched: 13. The CDR3 contains 16 residues. Germline CDR1 is MNHNY and CDR2 is SVGAGI (reference sequence). The CDR3 region is CASGDATGGGQETQYF. CDR3 coding DNA: TGTGCCAGCGGTGATGCGACTGGGGGGGGCCAAGAGACCCAGTACTTC.

The chain couples TRBV27 to TRBJ2-1, with D perhaps matching TRBD2 (6 bases). The V gene lost 1 base and the J gene lost 2 bases, with 9 bases spanning the gap. This CDR3 contains 15 residues. Germline V lookup: CDR1 MNHEY, CDR2 SMNVEV (reference sequence). The CDR3 sequence is CASSLYRTTYNEQFF. The CDR3 DNA follows: TGTGCCAGCAGTTTATACAGGACTACCTACAATGAGCAGTTCTTC.

This rearrangement joins TRBV20-1 to TRBJ2-1, with 15 bases matching TRBD2. Germline V lookup: CDR1 DFQATT, CDR2 SNEGSKA (reference sequence). Trimming removed 1 base from V and 6 bases from J; junction bases left unmatched: 4. The CDR3 covers 16 residues. The CDR3 DNA is TGCAGTGCTAGAGGGGGACTAGCGGGAGGTTTCAATGAGCAGTTCTTC. Its translation: CSARGGLAGGFNEQFF.

This clonotype was recorded a few times. The genes are TRBV12-5 and TRBJ1-5, with a tentative D call TRBD1 (6 bases). V lost 1 base and J lost 5, with 6 bases in between. The CDR3 is 13 amino acids. Germline V CDR1 and CDR2: LGHNT, FRNRAP. CDR3 sequence: CASGLDRDQPQHF. CDR3 sequence (DNA): TGTGCTAGTGGTTTGGACAGGGATCAGCCCCAGCATTTT.

This clonotype was observed many times. The chain combines TRBV5-1 with TRBJ1-4, with D perhaps TRBD1 (5 bases). Trimming pared 1 base from V and 0 bases from J, leaving 16 bases between. Germline loops: CDR1 SGHRS, CDR2 YFSETQ. The CDR3 length is 18 residues. The CDR3 DNA follows: TGCGCCAGCAGCTTGACGGGACCCAAGACCGCAACTAATGAAAAACTGTTTTTT. This encodes CASSLTGPKTATNEKLFF.

There are a few counts of this clonotype. V gene TRBV4-2 combines with J gene TRBJ2-2; D call uncertain. Germline CDR1 is LGHNA and CDR2 is YNFKEQ. The CDR3 runs 13 residues. Trimming took 4 bases from V and 8 from J, leaving 11 bases between them. DNA for the CDR3: TGTGCCAGCAGCCGACGATTCCAAGGGGAGCTGTTTTTT. Its translation: CASSRRFQGELFF.

The chain is built from TRBV7-2 and TRBJ2-7, with D possibly matching TRBD2 (6 bases). Germline V gives CDR1 SGHTA, CDR2 FQGNSA. The CDR3 covers 18 residues. V dropped 1 base and J dropped 1 base, with 20 bases sitting between them. In nucleotides, the CDR3 is TGTGCCAGCAGCTTAGTGATTTCGGGCGGGGTGATTTCCTACGAGCAGTACTTC. This sequence encodes CASSLVISGGVISYEQYF.

In its sample, this clonotype was seen many times. The chain is built from TRBV15 and TRBJ2-7; 7 positions match TRBD2. The CDR3 consists of 16 residues. CDR1 and CDR2 from the germline V gene are LNHNV and YYDKDF (reference sequence). V lost 1 base, J lost 4 bases, and 10 bases stayed unmatched. The CDR3 here is CATSRGMPGGSYEQYF. For the CDR3, the DNA is TGTGCCACCAGCAGAGGGATGCCCGGGGGGTCATACGAGCAGTACTTC.

This clonotype has a handful of counts. The chain has TRBV6-1 and TRBJ2-7; 10 bases map to TRBD2. The CDR3 runs to 15 residues. V trimming: 7 bases; J trimming: 3 bases; junction bases outside the gene matches: 9. Germline CDR1 MNHNS, CDR2 SASEGT. The CDR3 coding sequence is TGTGCCAGCAATGACGGTGAGCGGGGGGGCTACGAGCAGTACTTC. Translation: CASNDGERGGYEQYF.

This clonotype was recorded at least ten times. The rearrangement uses TRBV28 and TRBJ1-6; D call uncertain. The CDR3 runs 14 residues. Trimming pared 8 bases from V and 2 bases from J, leaving 10 bases between. In germline, CDR1 is MDHEN, CDR2 SYDVKM. The CDR3 nucleotides read TGTGCCAGCTCATCCAGAGCCTATAATTCACCCCTCCACTTT. Its translation is CASSSRAYNSPLHF.

There are many counts of this clonotype. The rearrangement joins TRBV9 to TRBJ2-7, with 7 nucleotides matching TRBD1. This CDR3 has 14 residues. J lost 2 bases, V lost 4 bases, and 6 bases had no gene match. Germline V gives CDR1 SGDLS, CDR2 YYNGEE. In nucleotides, the CDR3 is TGTGCCAGCAGCCCCCGACAGGGTGCCTACGAGCAGTACTTC. Translation gives CASSPRQGAYEQYF.

This clonotype showed up many times. The rearrangement uses TRBV19 and TRBJ1-2, with D uncertain. This CDR3 is 17 amino acids long. Germline values: CDR1 LNHDA, CDR2 SQIVND (reference sequence). The V gene lost 0 bases and the J gene lost 2 bases, with 16 bases spanning the gap. The CDR3 region is CASSIDWRPSGNYGYTF. CDR3 DNA: TGTGCCAGTAGTATAGATTGGCGGCCCTCAGGAAACTATGGCTACACCTTC.

This clonotype was observed at least ten times. This rearrangement joins TRBV7-9 to TRBJ2-7; D is unclear. CDR3 size: 13 residues. V was trimmed by 1 base and J by 6 bases, leaving 10 bases between them. Germline lookup yields CDR1 SEHNR and CDR2 FQNEAQ (reference sequence). Here the CDR3 DNA reads TGTGCCAGCAGCTTAGTCGTCTCTTTCGAGCAGTACTTC. This codes for CASSLVVSFEQYF.

This clonotype was found many times. This chain links TRBV3-1 with TRBJ2-4, with 12 nucleotides matching TRBD2. CDR1 is LGHDT and CDR2 is YNNKEL in the germline V gene (reference sequence). The CDR3 runs to 18 residues. J was trimmed by 6 bases and V by 0 bases; bases with no gene match: 9. The CDR3 protein is CASSQDRGLAGYLNIQYF. The CDR3 coding sequence is TGTGCCAGCAGCCAAGATAGAGGACTAGCGGGATACCTAAACATTCAGTACTTC.

This clonotype came up many times. The chain has TRBV12-3 or TRBV12-4 and TRBJ1-1, with 7 bases identical to TRBD1. The CDR3 covers 15 residues. Germline trimming cut 0 bases from V and 4 bases from J; bases unmatched to any gene: 5. The CDR3 spells CASSLATGIGTEAFF. In DNA form, the CDR3 reads TGTGCCAGCAGTTTAGCGACAGGGATTGGCACTGAAGCTTTCTTT.

This clonotype was recorded at least ten times. This chain joins TRBV7-2 and TRBJ2-7, with 8 bases aligning to TRBD2. V lost 4 bases to trimming and J lost 2 bases; unmatched junction nucleotides: 10. CDR3 length equals 16 residues. Per germline, CDR1 SGHTA and CDR2 FQGNSA. CDR3 nucleotide sequence: TGTGCCAGCAGCTCTCAAGCGGGGGCCTCAACCTACGAGCAGTACTTC. Protein: CASSSQAGASTYEQYF.